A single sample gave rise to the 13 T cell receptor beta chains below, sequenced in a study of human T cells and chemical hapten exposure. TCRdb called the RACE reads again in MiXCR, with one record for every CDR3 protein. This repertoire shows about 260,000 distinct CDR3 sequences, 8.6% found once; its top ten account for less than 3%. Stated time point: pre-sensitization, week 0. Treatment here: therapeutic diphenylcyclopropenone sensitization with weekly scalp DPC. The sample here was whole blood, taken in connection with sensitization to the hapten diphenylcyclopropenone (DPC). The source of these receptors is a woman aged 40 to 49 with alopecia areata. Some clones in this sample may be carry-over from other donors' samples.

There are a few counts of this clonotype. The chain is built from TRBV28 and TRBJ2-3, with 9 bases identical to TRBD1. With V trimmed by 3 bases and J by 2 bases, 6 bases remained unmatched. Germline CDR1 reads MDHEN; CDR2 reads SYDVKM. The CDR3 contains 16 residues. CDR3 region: CASSLPGQGLTDTQYF. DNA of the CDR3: TGTGCCAGCAGTTTGCCGGGACAGGGCCTCACAGATACGCAGTATTTT.

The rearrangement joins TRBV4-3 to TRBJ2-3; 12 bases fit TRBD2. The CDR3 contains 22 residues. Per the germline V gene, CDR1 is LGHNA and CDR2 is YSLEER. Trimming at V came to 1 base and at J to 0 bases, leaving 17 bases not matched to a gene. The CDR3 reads CASSQVTGSTSGRRPSTDTQYF. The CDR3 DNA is TGCGCCAGCAGCCAAGTTACGGGATCTACTAGCGGGAGGCGTCCTAGCACAGATACGCAGTATTTT.

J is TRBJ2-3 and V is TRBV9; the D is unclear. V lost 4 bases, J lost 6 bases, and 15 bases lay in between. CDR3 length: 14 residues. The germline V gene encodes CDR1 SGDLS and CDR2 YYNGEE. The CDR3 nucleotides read TGTGCCAGCAGCCCAGTGGGCAGAAGCGATACGCAGTATTTT. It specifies CASSPVGRSDTQYF.

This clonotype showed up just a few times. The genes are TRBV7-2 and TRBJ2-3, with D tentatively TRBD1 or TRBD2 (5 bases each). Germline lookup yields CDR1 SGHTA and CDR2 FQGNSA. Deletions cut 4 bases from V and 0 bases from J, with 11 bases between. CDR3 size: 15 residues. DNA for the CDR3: TGTGCCAGCAGCTCGGGACGGACAAGCACAGATACGCAGTATTTT. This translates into CASSSGRTSTDTQYF.

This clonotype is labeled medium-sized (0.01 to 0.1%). DNA of the CDR3: TGTGCCAGCAGCTTAAGTGACAGGGGTTTCAATTCACCCCTCCACTTT. This codes for CASSLSDRGFNSPLHF. The gene calls are TRBV7-2 and TRBJ1-6, with 8 bases matching TRBD1. Germline assignment: CDR1 SGHTA and CDR2 FQGNSA. V dropped 2 bases and J dropped 7; count of bases not matched to a gene: 7. This CDR3 spans 16 amino acids.

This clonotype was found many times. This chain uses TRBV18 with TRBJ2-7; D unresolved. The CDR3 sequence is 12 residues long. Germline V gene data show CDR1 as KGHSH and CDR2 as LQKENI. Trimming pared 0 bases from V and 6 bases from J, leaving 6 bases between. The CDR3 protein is CASSPPMGEQYF. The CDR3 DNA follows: TGTGCCAGCTCACCACCTATGGGCGAGCAGTACTTC. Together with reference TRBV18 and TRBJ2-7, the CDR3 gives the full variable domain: NAGVMQNPRHLVRRRGQEARLRCSPMKGHSHVYWYRQLPEEGLKFMVYLQKENIIDESGMPKERFSAEFPKEGPSILRIQQVVRGDSAAYFCASSPPMGEQYFGPGTRLTVT.

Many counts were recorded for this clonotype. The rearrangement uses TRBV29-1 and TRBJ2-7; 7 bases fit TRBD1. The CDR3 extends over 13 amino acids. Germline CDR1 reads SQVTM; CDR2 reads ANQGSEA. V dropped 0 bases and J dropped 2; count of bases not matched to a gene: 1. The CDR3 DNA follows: TGCAGCGTTGAAGATCAGGGGGCCTACGAGCAGTACTTC. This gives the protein CSVEDQGAYEQYF.

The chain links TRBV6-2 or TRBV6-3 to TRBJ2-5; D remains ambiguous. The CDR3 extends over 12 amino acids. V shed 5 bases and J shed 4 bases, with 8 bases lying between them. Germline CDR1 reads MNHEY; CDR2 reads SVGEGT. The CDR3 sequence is CASSPVPETQYF. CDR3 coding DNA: TGTGCCAGCAGTCCCGTACCAGAGACCCAGTACTTC.

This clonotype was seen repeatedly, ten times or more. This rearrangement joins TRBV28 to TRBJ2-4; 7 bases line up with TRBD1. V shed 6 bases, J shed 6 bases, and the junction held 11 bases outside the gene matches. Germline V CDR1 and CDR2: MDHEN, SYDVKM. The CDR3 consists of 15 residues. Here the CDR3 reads CASRPGGTSPNIQYF. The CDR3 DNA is TGTGCCAGCAGACCAGGGGGTACCTCCCCAAACATTCAGTACTTC.

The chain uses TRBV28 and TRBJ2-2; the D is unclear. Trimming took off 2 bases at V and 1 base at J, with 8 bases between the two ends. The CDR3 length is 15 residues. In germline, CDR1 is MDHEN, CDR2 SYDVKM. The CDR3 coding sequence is TGTGCCAGCAGTTTACCCGGACGGAACACCGGGGAGCTGTTTTTT. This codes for CASSLPGRNTGELFF.

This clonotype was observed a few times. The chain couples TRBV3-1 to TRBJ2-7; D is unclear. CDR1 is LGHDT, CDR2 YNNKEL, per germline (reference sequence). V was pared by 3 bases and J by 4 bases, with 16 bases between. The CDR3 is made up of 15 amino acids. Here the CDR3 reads CASSHTGGSWYEQYF. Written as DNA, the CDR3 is TGTGCCAGCAGCCATACCGGTGGTAGCTGGTACGAGCAGTACTTC.

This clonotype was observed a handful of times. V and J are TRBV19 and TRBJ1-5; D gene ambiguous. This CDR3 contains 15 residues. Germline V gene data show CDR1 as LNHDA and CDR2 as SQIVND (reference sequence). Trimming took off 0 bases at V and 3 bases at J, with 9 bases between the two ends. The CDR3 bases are TGTGCCAGTAGTATAGAGGGGATCATCAATCAGCCCCAGCATTTT. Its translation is CASSIEGIINQPQHF.

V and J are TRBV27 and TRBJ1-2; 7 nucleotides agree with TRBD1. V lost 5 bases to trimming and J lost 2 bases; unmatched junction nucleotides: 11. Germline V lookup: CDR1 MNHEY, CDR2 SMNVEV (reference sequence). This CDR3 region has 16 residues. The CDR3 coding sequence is TGTGCCAGCAGTAACCAGAGGACAGGCCCAAACTATGGCTACACCTTC. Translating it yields CASSNQRTGPNYGYTF.